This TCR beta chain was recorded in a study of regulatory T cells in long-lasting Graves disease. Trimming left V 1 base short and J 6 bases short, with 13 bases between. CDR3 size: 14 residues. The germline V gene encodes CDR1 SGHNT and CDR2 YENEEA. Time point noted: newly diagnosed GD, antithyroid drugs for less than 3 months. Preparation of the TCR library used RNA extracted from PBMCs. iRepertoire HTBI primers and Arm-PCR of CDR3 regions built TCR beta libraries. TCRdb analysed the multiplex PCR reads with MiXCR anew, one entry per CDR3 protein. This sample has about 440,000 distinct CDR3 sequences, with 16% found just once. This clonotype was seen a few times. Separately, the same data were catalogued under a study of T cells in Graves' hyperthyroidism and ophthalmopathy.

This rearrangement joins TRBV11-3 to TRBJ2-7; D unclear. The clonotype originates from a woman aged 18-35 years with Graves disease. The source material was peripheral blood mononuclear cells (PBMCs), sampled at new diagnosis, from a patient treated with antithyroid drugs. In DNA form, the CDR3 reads TGTGCCAGCAGCTTAGTTGGCAGGTCCCCCGAGCAGTACTTC. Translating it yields CASSLVGRSPEQYF.